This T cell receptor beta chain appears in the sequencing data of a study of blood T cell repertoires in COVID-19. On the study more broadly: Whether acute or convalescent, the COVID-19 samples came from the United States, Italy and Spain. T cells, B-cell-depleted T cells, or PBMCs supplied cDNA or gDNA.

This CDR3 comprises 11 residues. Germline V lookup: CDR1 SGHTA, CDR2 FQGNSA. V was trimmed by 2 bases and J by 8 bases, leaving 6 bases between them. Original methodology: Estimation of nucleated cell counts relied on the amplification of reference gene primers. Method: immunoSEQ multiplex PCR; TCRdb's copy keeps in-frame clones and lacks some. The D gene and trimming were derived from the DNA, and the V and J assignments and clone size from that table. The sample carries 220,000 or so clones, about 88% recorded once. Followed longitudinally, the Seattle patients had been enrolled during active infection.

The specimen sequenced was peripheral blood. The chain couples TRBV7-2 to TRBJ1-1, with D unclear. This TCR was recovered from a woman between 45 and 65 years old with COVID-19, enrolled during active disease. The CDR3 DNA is TGTGCCAGCAGCTTATTACAGGAAGCTTTCTTT. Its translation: CASSLLQEAFF.